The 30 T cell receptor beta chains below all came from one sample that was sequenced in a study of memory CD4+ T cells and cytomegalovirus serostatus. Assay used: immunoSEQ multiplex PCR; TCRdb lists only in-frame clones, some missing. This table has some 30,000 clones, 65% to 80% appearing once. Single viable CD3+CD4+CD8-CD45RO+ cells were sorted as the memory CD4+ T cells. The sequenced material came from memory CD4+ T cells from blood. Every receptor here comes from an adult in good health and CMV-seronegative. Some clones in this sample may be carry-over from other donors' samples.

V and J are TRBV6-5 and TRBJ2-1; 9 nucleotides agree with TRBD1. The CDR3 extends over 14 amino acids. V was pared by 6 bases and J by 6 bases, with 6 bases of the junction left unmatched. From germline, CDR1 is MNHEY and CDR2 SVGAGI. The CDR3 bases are TGTGCCAGCAGGTGGGACAGGGTCGCCAATGAGCAGTTCTTC. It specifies CASRWDRVANEQFF.

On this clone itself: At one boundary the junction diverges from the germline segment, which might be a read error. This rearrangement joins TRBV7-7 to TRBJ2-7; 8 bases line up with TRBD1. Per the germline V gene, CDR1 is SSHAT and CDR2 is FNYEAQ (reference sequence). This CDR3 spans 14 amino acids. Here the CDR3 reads CASSLAGQGGEQYF. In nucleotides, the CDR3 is TGTGCTAGCAGCTTAGCCGGACAGGGAGGCGAGCAGTACTTC.

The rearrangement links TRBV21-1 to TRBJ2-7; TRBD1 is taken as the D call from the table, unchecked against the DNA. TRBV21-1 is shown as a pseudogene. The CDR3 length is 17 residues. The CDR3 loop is CASSKAPTSTDKYEQYF. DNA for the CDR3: TGTGCCAGCAGCAAAGCGCCTACTTCGACAGACAAATACGAGCAGTACTTC.

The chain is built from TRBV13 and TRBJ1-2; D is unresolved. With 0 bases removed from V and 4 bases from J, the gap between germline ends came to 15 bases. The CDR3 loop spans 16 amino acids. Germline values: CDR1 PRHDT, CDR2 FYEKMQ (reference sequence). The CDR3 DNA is TGTGCCAGCAGCTTAGGCCGGGCAGCTCCATCCTATGGCTACACCTTC. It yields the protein CASSLGRAAPSYGYTF.

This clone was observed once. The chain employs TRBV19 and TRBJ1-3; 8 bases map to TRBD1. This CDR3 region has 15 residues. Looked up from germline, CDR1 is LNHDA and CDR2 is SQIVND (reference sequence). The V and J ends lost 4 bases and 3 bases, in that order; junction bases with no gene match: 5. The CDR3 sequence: CASSTTGDRGNTIYF. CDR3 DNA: TGTGCCAGTAGTACGACAGGGGATCGTGGAAACACCATATATTTT.

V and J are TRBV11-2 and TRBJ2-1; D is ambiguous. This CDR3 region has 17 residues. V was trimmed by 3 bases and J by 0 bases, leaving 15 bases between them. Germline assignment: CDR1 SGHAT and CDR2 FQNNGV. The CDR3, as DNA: TGTGCCAGCAGCTTGGGTCGTTACGGTGCCTCCTACAATGAGCAGTTCTTC. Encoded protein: CASSLGRYGASYNEQFF.

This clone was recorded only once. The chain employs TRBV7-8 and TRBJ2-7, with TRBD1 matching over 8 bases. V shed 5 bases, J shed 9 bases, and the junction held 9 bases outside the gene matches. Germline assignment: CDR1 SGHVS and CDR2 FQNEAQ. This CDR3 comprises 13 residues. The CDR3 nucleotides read TGTGCCAGCAGCGCCGCAGGGGGCTGGGGGCAGTACTTC. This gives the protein CASSAAGGWGQYF.

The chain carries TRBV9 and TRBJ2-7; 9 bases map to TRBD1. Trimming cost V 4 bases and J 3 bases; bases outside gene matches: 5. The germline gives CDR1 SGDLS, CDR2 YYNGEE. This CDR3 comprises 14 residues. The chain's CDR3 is CASSRQGVFYEQYF. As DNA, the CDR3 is TGTGCCAGCAGCCGACAGGGGGTTTTCTACGAGCAGTACTTC.

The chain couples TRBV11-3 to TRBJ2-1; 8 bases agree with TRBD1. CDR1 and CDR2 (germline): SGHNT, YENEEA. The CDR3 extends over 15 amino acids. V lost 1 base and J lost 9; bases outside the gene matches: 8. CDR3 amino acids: CASSLAWTGPSEQFF. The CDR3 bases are TGTGCCAGCAGCTTAGCGTGGACAGGGCCCAGTGAGCAGTTCTTC.

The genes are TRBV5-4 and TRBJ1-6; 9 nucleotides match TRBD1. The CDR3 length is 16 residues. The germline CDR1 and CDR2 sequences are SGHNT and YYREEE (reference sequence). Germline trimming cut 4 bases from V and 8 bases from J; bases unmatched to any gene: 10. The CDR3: CASSQGQGVDDSPLHF. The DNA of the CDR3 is TGTGCCAGCAGCCAGGGACAGGGAGTGGATGATTCACCCCTCCACTTT.

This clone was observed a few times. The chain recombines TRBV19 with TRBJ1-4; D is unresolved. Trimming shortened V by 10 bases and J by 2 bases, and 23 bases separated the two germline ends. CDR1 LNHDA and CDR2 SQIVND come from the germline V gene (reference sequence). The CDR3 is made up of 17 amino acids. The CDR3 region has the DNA TGTGCCACCAAAAGTCTGAAGTTGGGTGTGACTAATGAAAAACTGTTTTTT. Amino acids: CATKSLKLGVTNEKLFF.

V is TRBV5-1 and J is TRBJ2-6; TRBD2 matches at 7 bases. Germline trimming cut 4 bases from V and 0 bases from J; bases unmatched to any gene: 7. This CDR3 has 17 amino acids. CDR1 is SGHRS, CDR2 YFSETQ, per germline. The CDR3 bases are TGCGCCAGCAGCCTAGATGGGAGGGCCTCTGGGGCCAACGTCCTGACTTTC. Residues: CASSLDGRASGANVLTF.

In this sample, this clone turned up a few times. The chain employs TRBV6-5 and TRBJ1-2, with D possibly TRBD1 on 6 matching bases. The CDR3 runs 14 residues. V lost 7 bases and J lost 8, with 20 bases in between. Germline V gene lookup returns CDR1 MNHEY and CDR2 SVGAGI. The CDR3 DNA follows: TGTGCCAGCACGCGAACGGGGGCAGGAGAAGGCTACACCTTC. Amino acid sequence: CASTRTGAGEGYTF.

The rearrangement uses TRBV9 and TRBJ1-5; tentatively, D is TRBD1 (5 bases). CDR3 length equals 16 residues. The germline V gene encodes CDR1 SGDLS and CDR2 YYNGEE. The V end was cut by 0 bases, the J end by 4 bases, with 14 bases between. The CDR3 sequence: CASSVGPTGYNQPQHF. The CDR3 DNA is TGTGCCAGCAGCGTAGGTCCCACAGGCTATAATCAGCCCCAGCATTTT.

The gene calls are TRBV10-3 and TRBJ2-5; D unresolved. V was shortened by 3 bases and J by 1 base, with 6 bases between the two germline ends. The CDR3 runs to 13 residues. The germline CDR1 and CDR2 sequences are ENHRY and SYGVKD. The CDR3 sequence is CAISEQTQETQYF. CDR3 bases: TGTGCCATCAGTGAACAGACCCAAGAGACCCAGTACTTC.

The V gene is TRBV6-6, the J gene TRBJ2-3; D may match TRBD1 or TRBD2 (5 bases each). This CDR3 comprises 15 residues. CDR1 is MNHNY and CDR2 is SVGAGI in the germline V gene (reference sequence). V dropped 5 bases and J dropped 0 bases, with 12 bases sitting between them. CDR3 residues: CASSRGAASTDTQYF. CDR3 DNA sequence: TGTGCCAGCAGTCGAGGGGCTGCTAGCACAGATACGCAGTATTTT.

The CDR3 is CASSSDSGSGNTIYF. The CDR3 DNA reads as TGCGCCAGCAGCTCGGACAGCGGCTCTGGAAACACCATATATTTT. The V and J genes are TRBV5-1 and TRBJ1-3, with D possibly matching TRBD1 (6 bases). The CDR3 runs 15 residues. V was pared by 3 bases and J by 0 bases, with 10 bases between. Per the germline V gene, CDR1 is SGHRS and CDR2 is YFSETQ.

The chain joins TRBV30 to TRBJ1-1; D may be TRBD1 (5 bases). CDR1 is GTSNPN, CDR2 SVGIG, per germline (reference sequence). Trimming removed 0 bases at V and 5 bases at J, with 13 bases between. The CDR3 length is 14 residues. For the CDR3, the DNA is TGTGCCTGGAGTGTACAGAGGGGATGGACTGAAGCTTTCTTT. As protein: CAWSVQRGWTEAFF. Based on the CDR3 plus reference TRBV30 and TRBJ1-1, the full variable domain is SQTIHQWPATLVQPVGSPLSLECTVEGTSNPNLYWYRQAAGRGLQLLFYSVGIGQISSEVPQNLSASRPQDRQFILSSKKLLLSDSGFYLCAWSVQRGWTEAFFGQGTRLTVV.

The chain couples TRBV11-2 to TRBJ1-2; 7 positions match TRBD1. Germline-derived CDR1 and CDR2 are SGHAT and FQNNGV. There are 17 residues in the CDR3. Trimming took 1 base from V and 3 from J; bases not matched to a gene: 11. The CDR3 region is CASSLADSTGWDYGYTF. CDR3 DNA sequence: TGTGCCAGCAGCTTAGCTGATTCGACAGGGTGGGACTATGGCTACACCTTC.

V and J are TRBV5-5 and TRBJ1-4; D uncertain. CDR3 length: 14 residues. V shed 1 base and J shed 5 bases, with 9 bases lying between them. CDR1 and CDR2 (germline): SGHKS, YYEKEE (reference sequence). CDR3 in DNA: TGTGCCAGCAGCTTGCGGCACGACAATGAAAAACTGTTTTTT. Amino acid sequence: CASSLRHDNEKLFF.

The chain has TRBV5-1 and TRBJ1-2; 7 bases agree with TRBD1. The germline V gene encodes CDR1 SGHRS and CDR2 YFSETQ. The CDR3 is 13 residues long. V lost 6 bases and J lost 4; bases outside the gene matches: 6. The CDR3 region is CASTNRGVYGYTF. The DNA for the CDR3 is TGCGCCAGCACAAACAGGGGCGTCTATGGCTACACCTTC.

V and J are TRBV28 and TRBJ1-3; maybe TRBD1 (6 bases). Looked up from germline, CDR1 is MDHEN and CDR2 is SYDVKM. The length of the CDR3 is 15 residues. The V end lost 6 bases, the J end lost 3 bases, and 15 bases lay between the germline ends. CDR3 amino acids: CASRLGQSHGNTIYF. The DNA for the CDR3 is TGTGCCAGCAGACTCGGACAGTCGCATGGAAACACCATATATTTT.

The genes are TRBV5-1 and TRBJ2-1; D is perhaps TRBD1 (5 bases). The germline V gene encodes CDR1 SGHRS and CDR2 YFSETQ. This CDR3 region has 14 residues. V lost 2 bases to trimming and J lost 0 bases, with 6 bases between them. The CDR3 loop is CASSFRGSYNEQFF. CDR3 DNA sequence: TGCGCCAGCAGCTTTAGGGGCTCCTACAATGAGCAGTTCTTC.

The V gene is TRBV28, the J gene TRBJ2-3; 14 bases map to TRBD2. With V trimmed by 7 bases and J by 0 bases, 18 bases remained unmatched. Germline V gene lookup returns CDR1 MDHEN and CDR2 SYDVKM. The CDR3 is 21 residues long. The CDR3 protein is CASNPLPGLAGDRSSTDTQYF. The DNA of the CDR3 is TGTGCCAGCAATCCCTTACCGGGACTAGCGGGAGATAGGTCTAGCACAGATACGCAGTATTTT. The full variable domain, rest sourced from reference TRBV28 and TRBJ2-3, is DVKVTQSSRYLVKRTGEKVFLECVQDMDHENMFWYRQDPGLGLRLIYFSYDVKMKEKGDIPEGYSVSREKKERFSLILESASTNQTSMYLCASNPLPGLAGDRSSTDTQYFGPGTRLTVL.

CDR3 in DNA: TGCAGTGCTAGATCTGACGGGACCCCGTTCTTC. Translated, it gives CSARSDGTPFF. The chain links TRBV20-1 to TRBJ2-1; D may correspond to TRBD1 or TRBD2 (5 bases each). CDR1 and CDR2 from the germline V gene are DFQATT and SNEGSKA (reference sequence). Trimming took 2 bases from V and 15 from J, leaving 14 bases between them. The CDR3 is 11 amino acids.

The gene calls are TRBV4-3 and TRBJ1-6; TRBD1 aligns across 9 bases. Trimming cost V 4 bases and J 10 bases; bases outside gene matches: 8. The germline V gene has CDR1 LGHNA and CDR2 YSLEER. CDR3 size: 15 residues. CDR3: CASSRGGQGQSPLHF. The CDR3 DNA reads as TGCGCCAGCAGCCGAGGAGGACAGGGGCAATCACCCCTCCACTTT.

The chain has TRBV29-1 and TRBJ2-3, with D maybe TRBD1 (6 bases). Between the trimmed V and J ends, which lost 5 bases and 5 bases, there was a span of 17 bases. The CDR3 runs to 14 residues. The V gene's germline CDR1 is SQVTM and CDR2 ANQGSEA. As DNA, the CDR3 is TGCAGCGTTAGGCAGGGGCAGGGTCTAGATACGCAGTATTTT. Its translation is CSVRQGQGLDTQYF.

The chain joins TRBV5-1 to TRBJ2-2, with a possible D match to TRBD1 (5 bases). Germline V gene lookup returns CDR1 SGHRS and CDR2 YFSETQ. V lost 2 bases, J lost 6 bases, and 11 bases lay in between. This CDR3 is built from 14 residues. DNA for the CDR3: TGCGCCAGCAGCTTACGGACAAAGGCCGGGGAGCTGTTTTTT. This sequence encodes CASSLRTKAGELFF.

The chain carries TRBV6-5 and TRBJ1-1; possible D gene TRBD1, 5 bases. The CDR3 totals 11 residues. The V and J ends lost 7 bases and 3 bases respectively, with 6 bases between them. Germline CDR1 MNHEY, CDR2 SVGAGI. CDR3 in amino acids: CASTGHTEAFF. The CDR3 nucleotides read TGTGCCAGCACAGGGCACACTGAAGCTTTCTTT.

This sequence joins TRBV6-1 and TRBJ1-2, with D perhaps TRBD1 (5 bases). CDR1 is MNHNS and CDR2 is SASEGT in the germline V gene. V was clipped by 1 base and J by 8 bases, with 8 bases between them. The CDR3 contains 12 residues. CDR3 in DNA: TGTGCCAGCAGTGAAGGGGGCGCAGGCTACACCTTC. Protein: CASSEGGAGYTF.